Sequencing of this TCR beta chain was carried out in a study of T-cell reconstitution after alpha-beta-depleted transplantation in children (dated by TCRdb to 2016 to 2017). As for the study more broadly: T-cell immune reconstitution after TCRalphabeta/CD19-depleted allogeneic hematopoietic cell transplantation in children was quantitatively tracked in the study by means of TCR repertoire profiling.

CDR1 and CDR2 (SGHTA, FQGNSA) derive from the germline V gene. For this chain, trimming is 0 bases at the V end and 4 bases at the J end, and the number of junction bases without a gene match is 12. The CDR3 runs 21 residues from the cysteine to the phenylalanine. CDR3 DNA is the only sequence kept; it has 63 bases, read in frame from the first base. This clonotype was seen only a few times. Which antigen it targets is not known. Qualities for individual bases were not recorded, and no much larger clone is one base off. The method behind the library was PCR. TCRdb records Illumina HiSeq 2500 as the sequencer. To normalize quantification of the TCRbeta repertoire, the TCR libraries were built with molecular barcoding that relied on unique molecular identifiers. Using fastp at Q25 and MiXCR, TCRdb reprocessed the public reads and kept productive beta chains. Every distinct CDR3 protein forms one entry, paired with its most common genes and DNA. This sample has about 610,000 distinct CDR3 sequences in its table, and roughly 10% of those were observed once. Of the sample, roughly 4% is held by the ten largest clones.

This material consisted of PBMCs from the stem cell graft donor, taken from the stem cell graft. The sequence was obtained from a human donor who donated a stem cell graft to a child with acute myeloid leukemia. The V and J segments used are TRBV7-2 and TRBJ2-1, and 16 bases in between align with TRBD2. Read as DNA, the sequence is TGTGCCAGCAGCTTAGCCCCCGGGACTAGCGGGAGGGCCCAGCCTTACAATGAGCAGTTCTTC. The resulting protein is CASSLAPGTSGRAQPYNEQFF.